The entry below describes one T cell receptor beta chain. Original data processing: Estimation of nucleated cell counts relied on the amplification of reference gene primers. The assay was immunoSEQ multiplex PCR, and TCRdb's table has in-frame clones only and misses some. D and trimming come from the DNA, and the V and J calls and clone size come from that table. This sample has nearly 300,000 clones, with approximately 88% found just once. Enrollment of patients from Seattle took place during active infection, with longitudinal follow-up. This record comes from a study of blood T cell repertoires in COVID-19. About the study: Collection of acute and convalescent COVID-19 samples took place in the United States, Italy and Spain. Sources were T cells, B-cell-depleted T cells, or PBMCs; the material itself was cDNA or gDNA.

Germline CDR1 SGHRS, CDR2 YFSETQ. V shed 6 bases and J 0 bases; nucleotides not matched to a gene: 4. The CDR3 covers 15 residues. V is TRBV5-1 and J is TRBJ2-1; TRBD2 agrees at 9 bases. This clonotype originated in a human donor with COVID-19, enrolled during active disease. The donor label of this sample is uncertain. The sequencing sample was made of peripheral blood. This CDR3 reads CASTLSGSSYNEQFF. The CDR3 nucleotides are TGCGCCAGCACTCTTAGCGGGAGCTCCTACAATGAGCAGTTCTTC.